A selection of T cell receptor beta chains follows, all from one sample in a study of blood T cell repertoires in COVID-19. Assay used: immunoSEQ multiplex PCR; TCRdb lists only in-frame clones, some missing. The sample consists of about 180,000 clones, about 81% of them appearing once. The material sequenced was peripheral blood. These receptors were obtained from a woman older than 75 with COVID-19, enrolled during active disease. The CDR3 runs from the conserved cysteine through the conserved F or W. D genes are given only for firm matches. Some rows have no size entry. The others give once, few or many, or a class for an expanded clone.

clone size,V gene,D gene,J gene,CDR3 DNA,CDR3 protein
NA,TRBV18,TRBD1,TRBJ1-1,TGTGCCAGCTCACTAACGACAGGGGGCACTGAAGCTTTCTTT,CASSLTTGGTEAFF
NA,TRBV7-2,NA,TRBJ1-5,TGTGCCAGCAGCTCAACTACAGGTGAGCCCCAGCATTTT,CASSSTTGEPQHF
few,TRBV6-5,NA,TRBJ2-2,TGTGCCAGCAGTTACTTGTCCTTGGAGCCCACCGGGGAGCTGTTTTTT,CASSYLSLEPTGELFF
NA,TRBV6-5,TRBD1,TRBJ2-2,TGTGCCAGCACTAGGGACAGCAAAACCGGGGAGCTGTTTTTT,CASTRDSKTGELFF
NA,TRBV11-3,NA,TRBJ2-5,TGTGCCAGCAGCTTTTCATGGGGCCACCCGTACCAAGAGACCCAGTACTTC,CASSFSWGHPYQETQYF
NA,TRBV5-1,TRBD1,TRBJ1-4,TGCGCCAGCAGCAGCACCCCGGGACAGGGGAATGAAAAACTGTTTTTT,CASSSTPGQGNEKLFF
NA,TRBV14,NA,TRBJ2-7,TGTGCCAGCAGCCTAAGTGGGCTATTCTACGAGCAGTACTTC,CASSLSGLFYEQYF
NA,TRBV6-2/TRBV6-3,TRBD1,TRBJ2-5,TGTGCCAGCAGCCAGGACAGGGGGGAGACCCAGTACTTC,CASSQDRGETQYF
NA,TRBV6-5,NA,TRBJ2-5,TGTGCCAGCAGGAGGCTAGCGTCCCCAGGAGAGACCCAGTACTTC,CASRRLASPGETQYF
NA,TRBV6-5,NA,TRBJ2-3,TGTGCCAGCAGTTACGGCAGGGGATGGGCAGATACGCAGTATTTT,CASSYGRGWADTQYF
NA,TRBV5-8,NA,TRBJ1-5,TGTGCCAGCAACCCGGACCCGGGACATAGTTCTCGCCAGCCCCAGCATTTT,CASNPDPGHSSRQPQHF
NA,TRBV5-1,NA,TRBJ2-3,TGCGCCAGCAGCTTAAGAGTAGACACAGATACGCAGTATTTT,CASSLRVDTDTQYF
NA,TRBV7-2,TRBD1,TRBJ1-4,TGTGCCAGCAGCCCGGACAGGGTCTTGGCTAATGAAAAACTGTTTTTT,CASSPDRVLANEKLFF
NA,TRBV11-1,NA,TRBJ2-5,TGTGCCAGCAGCGCGCCCGGGACTCAAGAGACCCAGTACTTC,CASSAPGTQETQYF
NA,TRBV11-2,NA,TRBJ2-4,TGTGCCAGCAGCCAACAACCTGATGGGCACATTCAGTACTTC,CASSQQPDGHIQYF
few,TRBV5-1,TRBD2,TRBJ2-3,TGCGCCAGTTCAAGGCTAGCGGGAGGGGTCACAGATACGCAGTATTTT,CASSRLAGGVTDTQYF
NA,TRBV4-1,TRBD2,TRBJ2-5,TGCGCCAGCAGCCAAGAGAGACTAGCGGGTCTATCTCGGGAGACCCAGTACTTC,CASSQERLAGLSRETQYF
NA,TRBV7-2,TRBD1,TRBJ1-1,TGTGCCAGCAGCTTAGCACAGGGGCGGTGGACTGAAGCTTTCTTT,CASSLAQGRWTEAFF
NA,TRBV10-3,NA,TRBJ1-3,TGTGCCATCAGTGGAAACAGGGAAGAAAGGAACACCATATATTTT,CAISGNREERNTIYF
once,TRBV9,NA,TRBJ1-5,TGTGCCAGCAGCGTATCGGTAGATCAGCCCCAGCATTTT,CASSVSVDQPQHF
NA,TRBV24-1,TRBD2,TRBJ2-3,TGTGCCACCAGTGACCCGCGGGGGAGCACAGATACGCAGTATTTT,CATSDPRGSTDTQYF
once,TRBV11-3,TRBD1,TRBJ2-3,TGTGCCAGCAGCCTCGGGACAGGGGGGTCGGATACGCAGTATTTT,CASSLGTGGSDTQYF
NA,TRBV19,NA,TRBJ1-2,TGTGCCAGTACTCTCGCCCAGGGGCCGGACTATGGCTACACCTTC,CASTLAQGPDYGYTF
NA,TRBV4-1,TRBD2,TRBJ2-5,TGCGCCAGCAGCCAACCCGGGGGGGGGTTCCGGGAGACCCAGTACTTC,CASSQPGGGFRETQYF
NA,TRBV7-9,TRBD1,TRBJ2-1,TGTGCCAGCAGCTTTCAGGGGGCTTACAATGAGCAGTTCTTC,CASSFQGAYNEQFF
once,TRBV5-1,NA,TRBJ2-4,TGCGCCAGCAGCACATACTCCAGGGTGGACAAAAACATTCAGTACTTC,CASSTYSRVDKNIQYF
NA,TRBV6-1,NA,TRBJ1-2,TGTGCCAGCAGTGAAGCGGTAGGGGCGCGCTACACCTTC,CASSEAVGARYTF
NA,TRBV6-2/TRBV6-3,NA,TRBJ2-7,TGTGCCAGCAGTTACATGGAGCGGTACGAGCAGTACTTC,CASSYMERYEQYF
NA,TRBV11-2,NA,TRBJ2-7,TGTGCCAGCAGCTTTGAGGGTGACTACTACGAGCAGTACTTC,CASSFEGDYYEQYF
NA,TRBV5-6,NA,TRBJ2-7,TGTGCCAGCAGCTTAGGGGCCGAGCAGTACTTC,CASSLGAEQYF
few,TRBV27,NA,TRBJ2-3,TGTGCCAGCAGTTTTTGGGCTAGCGTTACAGATACGCAGTATTTT,CASSFWASVTDTQYF
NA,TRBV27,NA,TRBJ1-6,TGTGCCAGCGGCATCGATTCACCCCTCCACTTT,CASGIDSPLHF
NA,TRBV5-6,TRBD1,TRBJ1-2,TGTGCCAGCAGCAGGGGGGACAGGCCGTATGGCTACACCTTC,CASSRGDRPYGYTF
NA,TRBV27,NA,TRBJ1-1,TGTGCCAGCAGTAGGGGGGGGTTCACTGAAGCTTTCTTT,CASSRGGFTEAFF
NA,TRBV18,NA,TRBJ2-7,TGTGCCAGCTCACCAGCAACAGAACGGGAGCAGTACTTC,CASSPATEREQYF
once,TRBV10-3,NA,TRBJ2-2,TGTGCCATCAGTGAGTCGCCCGGTACCGGGGAGCTGTTTTTT,CAISESPGTGELFF
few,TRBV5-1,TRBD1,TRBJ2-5,TGCGCCAGCAGCAGACAGGGGACGGGACAGGAGACCCAGTACTTC,CASSRQGTGQETQYF
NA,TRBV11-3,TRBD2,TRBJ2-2,TGTGCCAGCAGAAAGCGGGATACGGTCGGGGAGCTGTTTTTT,CASRKRDTVGELFF
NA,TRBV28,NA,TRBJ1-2,TGTGCCAGCAGTTTGTCGGGTGGTCCTAACTATGGCTACACCTTC,CASSLSGGPNYGYTF
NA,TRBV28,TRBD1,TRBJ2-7,TGTGCCAGCAGCCTTATTGGACAGGCGGAATCCTCCTACGAGCAGTACTTC,CASSLIGQAESSYEQYF
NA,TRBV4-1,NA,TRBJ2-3,TGCGCCAGCAGCCAAGTTAACTACCAAAGCACAGATACGCAGTATTTT,CASSQVNYQSTDTQYF
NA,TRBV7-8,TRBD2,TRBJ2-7,TGTGCCAGCAGCTTAACCGCGGGAGAATACAACTCCTACGAGCAGTACTTC,CASSLTAGEYNSYEQYF
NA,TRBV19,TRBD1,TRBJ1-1,TGTGCCAGTAAATCCCGGGAAGGGGGCGGGAGGACTGAAGCTTTCTTT,CASKSREGGGRTEAFF
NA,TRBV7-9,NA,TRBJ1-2,TGTGCCAGCAGCTTAGCCCAGGGCCAAAACGGCTACACCTTC,CASSLAQGQNGYTF
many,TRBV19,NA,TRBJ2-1,TGTGCCAGTAGTATAGATACGGTGTCCAGTAGGGGTGAGCAGTTCTTC,CASSIDTVSSRGEQFF
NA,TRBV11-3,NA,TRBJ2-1,TGTGCCAGCAGCTCTTACGGTACTAGCCCCTCCTACAATGAGCAGTTCTTC,CASSSYGTSPSYNEQFF
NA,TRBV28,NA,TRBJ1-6,TGTGCCAGCAGTCCGGGATTCTTGGGTATACCGGGATCCTCGTTCGCTCGTAATTCACCCCTCCACTTT,CASSPGFLGIPGSSFARNSPLHF
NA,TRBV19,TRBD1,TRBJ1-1,TGTGCCAGTAGTAAACAGGGGTTGAGGGGTGAAGCTTTCTTT,CASSKQGLRGEAFF
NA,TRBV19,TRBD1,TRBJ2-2,TGTGCCAGTACCCAGGGGGCGAGGACCGGGGAGCTGTTTTTT,CASTQGARTGELFF
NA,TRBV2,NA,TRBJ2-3,TGTGCCAGCAGTGCGTGGGGCAGGGACACAGATACGCAGTATTTT,CASSAWGRDTDTQYF
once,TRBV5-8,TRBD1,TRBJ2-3,TGTGCCAGCAGCCTCGTTGGGACAGGGCTAGATAATACGCAGTATTTT,CASSLVGTGLDNTQYF
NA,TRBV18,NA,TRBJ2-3,TGTGCCAGCTCACCGAACGGTCTCCCGACAGATACGCAGTATTTT,CASSPNGLPTDTQYF
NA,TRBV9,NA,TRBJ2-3,TGTGCCAGCAGCGCAGGGGTTAGCACAGATACGCAGTATTTT,CASSAGVSTDTQYF
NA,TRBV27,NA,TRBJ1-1,TGTGCCAGCAGTCTCGACAGAGTGAACACTGAAGCTTTCTTT,CASSLDRVNTEAFF
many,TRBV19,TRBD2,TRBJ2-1,TGTGCCAGTAGTAAAAATAGCGGGAGGTCTTCCTACAATGAGCAGTTCTTC,CASSKNSGRSSYNEQFF
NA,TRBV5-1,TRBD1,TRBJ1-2,TGCGCCAGCAGCTTGGTGGGGACAGGGGGCGATGGCTACACCTTC,CASSLVGTGGDGYTF
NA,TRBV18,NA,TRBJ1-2,TGTGCCAGCTCACCCGCCTTTGGGGGGGAGAATGGCTACACCTTC,CASSPAFGGENGYTF